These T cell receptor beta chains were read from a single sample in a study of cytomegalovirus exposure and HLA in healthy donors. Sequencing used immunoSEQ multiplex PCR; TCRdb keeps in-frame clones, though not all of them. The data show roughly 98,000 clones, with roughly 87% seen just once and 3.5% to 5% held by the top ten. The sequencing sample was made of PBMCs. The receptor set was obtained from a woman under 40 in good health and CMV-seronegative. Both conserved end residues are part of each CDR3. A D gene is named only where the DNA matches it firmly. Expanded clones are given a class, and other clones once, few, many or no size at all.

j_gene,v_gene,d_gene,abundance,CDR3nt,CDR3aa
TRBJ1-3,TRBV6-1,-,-,TGTGCCAGCGGCCTTCAATTCTCTGGAAACACCATATATTTT,CASGLQFSGNTIYF
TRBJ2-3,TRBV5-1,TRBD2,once,TGCGCCAGCAGCTCGAAGCGGGGGGCAGGAGATACGCAGTATTTT,CASSSKRGAGDTQYF
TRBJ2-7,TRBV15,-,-,TGTGCCACCAGCAGAGAGAGGGCCTACGAGCAGTACTTC,CATSRERAYEQYF
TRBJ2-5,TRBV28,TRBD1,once,TGTGCCAGCAGTTTACCAGGGGGCGAGGAGACCCAGTACTTC,CASSLPGGEETQYF
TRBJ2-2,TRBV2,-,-,TGTGCCAGCAGTGATCAGGGTGCCGGTGCCGGGGAGCTGTTTTTT,CASSDQGAGAGELFF
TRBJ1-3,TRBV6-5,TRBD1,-,TGTGCCAGCACCCCTGTTAAGACAGGGAAAAACACCATATATTTT,CASTPVKTGKNTIYF
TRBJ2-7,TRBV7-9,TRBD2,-,TGTGCCAGCAGCTACACTAGCGGCTCCTCCTACGAGCAGTACTTC,CASSYTSGSSYEQYF
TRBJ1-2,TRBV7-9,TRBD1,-,TGTGCCAGCAGCCACGGATCTCCGGGACAGGGGGTTTTAAACTATGGCTACACCTTC,CASSHGSPGQGVLNYGYTF
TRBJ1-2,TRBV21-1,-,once,TGTGCCAGCAGCAAAGGGAGGGAGAGGCAGAGGAAAGGCTACACCTTC,CASSKGRERQRKGYTF
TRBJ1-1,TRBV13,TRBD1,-,TGTGCCAGCAGCTCCCACCAGGCGGACAGGGCTCGGGCTGAAGCTTTCTTT,CASSSHQADRARAEAFF
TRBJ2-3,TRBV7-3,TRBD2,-,TGTGCCAGCAGCTTCGGGTTGGGACTAGCGGGTGCAGATACGCAGTATTTT,CASSFGLGLAGADTQYF